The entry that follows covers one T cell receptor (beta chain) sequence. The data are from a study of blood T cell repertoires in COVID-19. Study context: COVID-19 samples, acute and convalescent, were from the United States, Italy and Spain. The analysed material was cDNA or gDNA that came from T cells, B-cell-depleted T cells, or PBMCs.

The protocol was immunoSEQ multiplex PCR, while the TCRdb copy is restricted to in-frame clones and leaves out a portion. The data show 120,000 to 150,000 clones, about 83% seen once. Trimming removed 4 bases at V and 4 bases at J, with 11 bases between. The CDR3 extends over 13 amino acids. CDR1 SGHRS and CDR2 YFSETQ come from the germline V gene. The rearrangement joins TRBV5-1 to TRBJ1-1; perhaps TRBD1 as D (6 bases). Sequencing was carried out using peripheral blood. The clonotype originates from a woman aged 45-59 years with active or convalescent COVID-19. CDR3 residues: CASSPGAATEAFF. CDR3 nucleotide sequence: TGCGCCAGCAGCCCAGGGGCCGCCACTGAAGCTTTCTTT.